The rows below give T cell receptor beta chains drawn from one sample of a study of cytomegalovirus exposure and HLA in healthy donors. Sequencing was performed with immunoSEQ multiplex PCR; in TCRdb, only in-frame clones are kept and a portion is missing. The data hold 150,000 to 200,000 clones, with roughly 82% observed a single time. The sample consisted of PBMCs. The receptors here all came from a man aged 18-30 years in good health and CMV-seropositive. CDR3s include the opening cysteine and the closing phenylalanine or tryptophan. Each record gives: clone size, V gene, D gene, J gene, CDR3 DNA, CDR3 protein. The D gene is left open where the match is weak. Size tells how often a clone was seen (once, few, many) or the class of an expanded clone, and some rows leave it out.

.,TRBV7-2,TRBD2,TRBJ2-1,TGTGCCAGCAGCCTGACTAGCGGGAGTCACAATGAGCAGTTCTTC,CASSLTSGSHNEQFF
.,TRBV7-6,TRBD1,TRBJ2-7,TGTGCCAGCAGCTGGGGACAGGGGGCTGGCTACGAGCAGTACTTC,CASSWGQGAGYEQYF
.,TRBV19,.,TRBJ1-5,TGTGCCAGCAAGCGGGCCCCTACAAATCAGCCCCAGCATTTT,CASKRAPTNQPQHF
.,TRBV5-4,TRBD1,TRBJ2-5,TGTGCCAGCAGCCCCGACGGGACAGGGATGGAGACCCAGTACTTC,CASSPDGTGMETQYF
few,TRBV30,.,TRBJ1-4,TGTGCCTGGAGTCAGGCGAGGGAAGGGAATGAAAAACTGTTTTTT,CAWSQAREGNEKLFF
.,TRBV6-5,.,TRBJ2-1,TGTGCCAGCATAGCGGCAGGGCGGCCCGGTGAGCAGTTCTTC,CASIAAGRPGEQFF
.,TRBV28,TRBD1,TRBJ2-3,TGTGCCAGCAGCCGAAGACAGGGATGGTTAGATACGCAGTATTTT,CASSRRQGWLDTQYF
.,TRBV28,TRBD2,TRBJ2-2,TGTGCCAGCACCTCAGGCGGGGGGGGTTGGAACACCGGGGAGCTGTTTTTT,CASTSGGGGWNTGELFF
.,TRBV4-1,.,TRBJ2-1,TGCGCCAGCAGCCAGTCGGGACTTCCAAGCTACAATGAGCAGTTCTTC,CASSQSGLPSYNEQFF
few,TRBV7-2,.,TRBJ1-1,TGTGCCAGCAGCGAACGCAGGGGGAACACTGAAGCTTTCTTT,CASSERRGNTEAFF
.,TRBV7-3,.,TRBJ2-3,TGTGCCAGCAGCTTAAGGGCGAGCGGTCCAGATACGCAGTATTTT,CASSLRASGPDTQYF
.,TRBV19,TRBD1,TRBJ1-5,TGTGCCAGTAGTCCGGACAGGGGGGGCAATCAGCCCCAGCATTTT,CASSPDRGGNQPQHF
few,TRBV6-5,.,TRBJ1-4,TGTGCCAGCAAAAGACAGGATGAAAAACTGTTTTTT,CASKRQDEKLFF